A selection of T cell receptor beta chains follows, all from one sample in a study of shared clonotypes between healthy human individuals. Only in-frame clones appear in the TCRdb table, and some are missing; sequencing was by immunoSEQ multiplex PCR. The sample shows about 2.2 million clones, around 93% of them seen only once. The specimen sequenced was naive CD8+ T cells from PBMCs. The receptor set was obtained from a man aged 18 to 30 in good health. Some clones in this sample may be carry-over from other donors' samples. Each CDR3 is given with its conserved first and last residue. The D gene is left open where the match is weak. Clone sizes are given selectively: once, few, many, or a class where the clone is expanded.

j_call d_call v_call clone_size cdr3_length cdr3_aa cdr3_nt
TRBJ2-3 TRBD1 TRBV5-6 . 14 CASTGQGTTDTQYF TGTGCCAGCACAGGACAGGGAACCACAGATACGCAGTATTTT
TRBJ2-7 TRBD2 TRBV27 . 16 CASNPWASGSGYEQYF TGTGCCAGCAACCCCTGGGCTAGCGGGAGCGGGTACGAGCAGTACTTC
TRBJ2-1 TRBD2 TRBV9 . 15 CASSVAGGSYNEQFF TGTGCCAGCAGCGTGGCGGGAGGCTCCTACAATGAGCAGTTCTTC
TRBJ2-1 . TRBV9 . 14 CASSPQVPGHEQFF TGTGCCAGCAGTCCTCAGGTCCCCGGCCATGAGCAGTTCTTC
TRBJ1-1 . TRBV7-9 once 14 CASSHSGGATEAFF TGTGCCAGCAGCCACAGCGGGGGGGCCACTGAAGCTTTCTTT
TRBJ2-7 . TRBV7-9 . 13 CASSVGASYEQYF TGTGCCAGCAGCGTCGGCGCCTCCTACGAGCAGTACTTC
TRBJ2-2 TRBD2 TRBV7-3 . 16 CASSLSFLAGDGELFF TGTGCCAGCAGCTTAAGTTTTCTAGCGGGAGACGGGGAGCTGTTTTTT
TRBJ2-3 . TRBV28 . 12 CASSLWTDTQYF TGTGCCAGCAGTTTATGGACAGATACGCAGTATTTT
TRBJ2-7 . TRBV11-2 . 12 CASSPRIYEQYF TGTGCCAGCAGCCCCAGGATCTACGAGCAGTACTTC
TRBJ1-4 . TRBV6-5 . 14 CASSYRGVRAKLFF TGTGCCAGCAGTTACCGGGGGGTCCGTGCAAAACTGTTTTTT
TRBJ2-1 TRBD1 TRBV27 once 17 CASSLSPGTGRYNEQFF TGTGCCAGCAGTTTATCTCCCGGGACAGGGAGGTACAATGAGCAGTTCTTC
TRBJ2-5 . TRBV9 . 15 CASSLGGRIRETQYF TGTGCCAGCAGCCTAGGAGGGAGAATTAGAGAGACCCAGTACTTC
TRBJ2-7 . TRBV5-1 few 13 CASSLGTNYEQYF TGCGCCAGCAGCTTGGGGACTAACTACGAGCAGTACTTC
TRBJ2-7 . TRBV28 once 14 CASSLPGLSYEQYF TGTGCCAGCAGTTTGCCGGGACTGTCCTACGAGCAGTACTTC
TRBJ2-7 TRBD1 TRBV5-6 . 14 CASSDRGRAYEQYF TGTGCCAGCAGCGACAGGGGGCGCGCCTACGAGCAGTACTTC
TRBJ2-1 . TRBV9 . 16 CASSRPEGPSYNEQFF TGTGCCAGCAGCCGTCCCGAAGGGCCTTCCTACAATGAGCAGTTCTTC
TRBJ2-2 . TRBV7-9 once 16 CASTSYGAVNTGELFF TGTGCCAGCACCTCCTACGGGGCGGTAAACACCGGGGAGCTGTTTTTT
TRBJ2-7 . TRBV5-5 . 15 CASSQNWPSAYEQYF TGTGCCAGCAGCCAAAATTGGCCCTCGGCCTACGAGCAGTACTTC
TRBJ2-7 . TRBV6-5 . 12 CASSYAASEQYF TGTGCCAGCAGTTACGCGGCCTCCGAGCAGTACTTC
TRBJ2-1 TRBD2 TRBV11-3 . 19 CASSSRNKGAGGFGNEQFF TGTGCCAGCAGCTCACGCAATAAGGGAGCGGGAGGCTTCGGCAATGAGCAGTTCTTC
TRBJ1-1 . TRBV5-1 . 14 CASSLGPGTTEAFF TGCGCCAGCAGCTTGGGTCCGGGGACCACTGAAGCTTTCTTT
TRBJ1-5 . TRBV28 . 14 CASSLFGSNQPQHF TGTGCCAGCAGTTTATTCGGCAGCAATCAGCCCCAGCATTTT
TRBJ1-4 . TRBV28 . 15 CASSLEGEIGEKLFF TGTGCCAGCAGTTTAGAAGGGGAGATTGGTGAAAAACTGTTTTTT